This T cell receptor beta chain was documented in a study of early T cells in non-severe SARS-CoV-2 infection. Individual cDNA molecules received unique molecular identifiers during library preparation. TCRdb reanalysed the 5' RACE reads using MiXCR and keeps one entry per CDR3 protein. The profile shows over 30,000 distinct CDR3 sequences, approximately 7.2% of them singletons. The CDR3 sequence is 16 residues long. V was cut by 3 bases and J by 6 bases, with 17 bases left in between. Germline V gene data show CDR1 as SEHNR and CDR2 as FQNEAQ (reference sequence). The sequenced sample was whole blood, obtained at baseline. The sequence derives from an adult who was a healthcare worker with PCR-confirmed SARS-CoV-2 infection or an uninfected control (not recorded which). The chain carries TRBV7-9 and TRBJ2-2; tentative D call: TRBD1 (6 bases). The CDR3 nucleotides are TGTGCCAGCAGCTTTGGACAGCGCCTGGGTGCCGGGGAGCTGTTTTTT. Translating gives CASSFGQRLGAGELFF.